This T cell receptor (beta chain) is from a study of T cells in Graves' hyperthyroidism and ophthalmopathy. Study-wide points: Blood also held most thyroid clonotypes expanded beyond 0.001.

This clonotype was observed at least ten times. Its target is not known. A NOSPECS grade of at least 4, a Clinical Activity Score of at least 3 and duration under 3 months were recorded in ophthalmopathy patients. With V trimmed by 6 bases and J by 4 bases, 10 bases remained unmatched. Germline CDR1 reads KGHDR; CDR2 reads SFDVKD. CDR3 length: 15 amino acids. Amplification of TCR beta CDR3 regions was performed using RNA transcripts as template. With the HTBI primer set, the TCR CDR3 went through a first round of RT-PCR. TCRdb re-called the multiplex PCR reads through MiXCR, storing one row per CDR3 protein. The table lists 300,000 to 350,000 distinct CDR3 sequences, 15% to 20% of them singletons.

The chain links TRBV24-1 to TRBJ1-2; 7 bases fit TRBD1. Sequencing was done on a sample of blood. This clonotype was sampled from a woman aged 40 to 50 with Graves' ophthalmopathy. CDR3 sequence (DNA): TGTGCCACCAGTCCCGGGACAGCTAGAGTCTATGGCTACACCTTC. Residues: CATSPGTARVYGYTF.